This T cell receptor beta chain is from a study of T cells after somatic rescue of genetic block. The table came from immunoSEQ multiplex PCR; TCRdb's copy has only in-frame clones and leaves some out. The sample records roughly 51,000 clones, around 96% being singletons. This clone came up once. This CDR3 is built from 9 residues. V was trimmed by 8 bases and J by 4 bases, leaving 4 bases between them. The germline gives CDR1 DFQATT, CDR2 SNEGSKA (reference sequence). The rearrangement uses TRBV20-1 and TRBJ2-3; D remains ambiguous. The specimen was peripheral blood mononuclear cells (PBMCs). This TCR derives from a child younger than two. The CDR3 nucleotides are TGCAGTCTTGCAGATACGCAGTATTTT. It codes for CSLADTQYF.